Shown below are 10 T cell receptor beta chains from a single sample sequenced in a study of T-cell memory formation after mild COVID-19. MiXCR, applied by TCRdb to the 5' RACE reads, yields one record per CDR3 protein. The table has some 440,000 distinct CDR3 sequences, approximately 23% seen once. Specimen: PBMCs or a T cell subset sorted from them (not recorded which). These TCRs come from an adult woman who had mild COVID-19 (a few samples of this study predate the infection). Cell type and time point are not known.

The rearrangement links TRBV18 to TRBJ1-4, with D possibly being TRBD1 (5 bases). The CDR3 covers 16 residues. Trimming took 3 bases from V and 5 from J, leaving 16 bases between them. Germline assignment: CDR1 KGHSH and CDR2 LQKENI. The chain's CDR3 is CASSPTTDRSNEKLFF. The DNA of the CDR3 is TGTGCCAGCTCACCCACGACAGACCGATCAAATGAAAAACTGTTTTTT.

This clonotype showed up just a few times. This chain connects TRBV2 to TRBJ2-5, with a possible D match to TRBD1 (6 bases). The CDR3 is 13 residues long. The germline V gene encodes CDR1 SNHLY and CDR2 FYNNEI. V lost 3 bases to trimming and J lost 6 bases, with 11 bases between them. CDR3 amino acids: CASSDRGTKTQYF. CDR3 sequence (DNA): TGTGCCAGCAGTGACAGGGGCACGAAGACCCAGTACTTC.

The V call is TRBV19, the J call TRBJ2-3; D tentatively reads TRBD1 or TRBD2 (5 bases each). This CDR3 contains 16 residues. The germline V gene encodes CDR1 LNHDA and CDR2 SQIVND (reference sequence). Trimming took 7 bases from V and 0 from J, leaving 17 bases between them. The CDR3, as DNA: TGTGCCAGTACCAGGAGGTCCCGGGACAGCACAGATACGCAGTATTTT. This encodes CASTRRSRDSTDTQYF.

This clonotype was recorded only once. CDR3: CASSPNRGGGYTF. Written as DNA, the CDR3 is TGTGCCAGCAGCCCGAACAGGGGCGGTGGCTACACCTTC. The rearrangement links TRBV12-3 or TRBV12-4 to TRBJ1-2; TRBD1 aligns across 7 bases. The CDR3 has 13 residues. Unmatched junction bases numbered 8, after V lost 6 bases and J lost 7 bases.

The chain recombines TRBV11-3 with TRBJ2-3; 8 nucleotides line up with TRBD2. Germline assignment: CDR1 SGHNT and CDR2 YENEEA. Trimming at V came to 3 bases and at J to 4 bases, leaving 9 bases not matched to a gene. The CDR3 runs 16 residues. The CDR3 reads CASSFLKSGSSDTQYF. The CDR3 DNA follows: TGTGCCAGCAGCTTTCTGAAAAGCGGGAGTTCAGATACGCAGTATTTT.

The rearrangement joins TRBV12-3 or TRBV12-4 to TRBJ1-3; D is uncertain. The CDR3 contains 13 residues. V dropped 3 bases and J dropped 3 bases, with 6 bases sitting between them. The CDR3: CASSFGVGNTIYF. Here the CDR3 DNA reads TGTGCCAGCAGTTTCGGGGTTGGAAACACCATATATTTT.

This chain uses TRBV7-9 with TRBJ2-3, with D unresolved. From germline, CDR1 is SEHNR and CDR2 FQNEAQ (reference sequence). The CDR3 loop spans 14 amino acids. Trimming removed 3 bases at V and 1 base at J, with 8 bases between. In nucleotides, the CDR3 is TGTGCCAGCAGCTTTCCGTCCCGCACAGATACGCAGTATTTT. This translates into CASSFPSRTDTQYF.

This chain joins TRBV5-1 and TRBJ1-3; D is ambiguous. This CDR3 comprises 16 residues. Trimming took off 3 bases at V and 0 bases at J, with 13 bases between the two ends. Germline loops: CDR1 SGHRS, CDR2 YFSETQ. The CDR3: CASSSARSDSGNTIYF. The CDR3 nucleotides read TGCGCCAGCAGCTCTGCCCGCTCGGACTCTGGAAACACCATATATTTT. Filled out from reference TRBV5-1 and TRBJ1-3, the complete variable domain reads KAGVTQTPRYLIKTRGQQVTLSCSPISGHRSVSWYQQTPGQGLQFLFEYFSETQRNKGNFPGRFSGRQFSNSRSEMNVSTLELGDSALYLCASSSARSDSGNTIYFGEGSWLTVV.

This clonotype was detected a few times. The chain combines TRBV6-2 or TRBV6-3 with TRBJ1-5; maybe TRBD1 (6 bases). Germline V gives CDR1 MNHEY, CDR2 SVGEGT. V was pared by 6 bases and J by 3 bases, with 15 bases between. This CDR3 spans 15 amino acids. The CDR3 DNA reads as TGTGCCAGCAGCAATTTCCGACAGGACAATCAGCCCCAGCATTTT. Its translation: CASSNFRQDNQPQHF.

This clonotype has only a few counts. The chain recombines TRBV5-1 with TRBJ2-5; D may match TRBD1 or TRBD2 (5 bases each). CDR1 SGHRS and CDR2 YFSETQ come from the germline V gene. V lost 4 bases and J 5 bases, leaving 12 bases between the germline ends. CDR3 length equals 13 residues. In DNA, the CDR3 is TGCGCCAGCAGCCTCGGGACGTGGGAGACCCAGTACTTC. Protein product: CASSLGTWETQYF.